Below are 7 T cell receptor beta chains sequenced from a single sample in a study of T cell responses to AZD1222 COVID-19 vaccine. The repertoire was sequenced with immunoSEQ multiplex PCR; TCRdb's copy has only in-frame clones and lacks some. The data show roughly 100,000 clones, with about 90% seen just once and around 8% held by the top ten. The source material was peripheral blood, sampled 28 days after the second AZD1222 dose. All receptors derive from an adult who received the AZD1222 COVID-19 vaccine.

This sequence joins TRBV27 and TRBJ2-5, with TRBD1 matching 9 bases. CDR1 and CDR2 (germline): MNHEY, SMNVEV (reference sequence). CDR3 size: 16 residues. Trimming at V came to 3 bases and at J to 5 bases, leaving 10 bases not matched to a gene. CDR3 amino acids: CASSLFLQGARETQYF. CDR3 DNA sequence: TGTGCCAGCAGTTTGTTCTTACAGGGGGCGCGTGAGACCCAGTACTTC.

V gene TRBV9 combines with J gene TRBJ1-1; TRBD1 might be the D (5 bases). The CDR3 consists of 11 residues. V lost 3 bases and J lost 8, with 8 bases in between. Germline assignment: CDR1 SGDLS and CDR2 YYNGEE. CDR3 amino acids: CASSAGGEAFF. The DNA of the CDR3 is TGTGCCAGCAGCGCTGGGGGGGAAGCTTTCTTT.

The table lists this clone with a few counts. This chain joins TRBV3-1 (or the pseudogene TRBV3-2) and TRBJ1-4; a possible D gene is TRBD1 (6 bases). The V end lost 7 bases, the J end lost 6 bases, and 15 bases lay between the germline ends. The germline V gene has CDR1 LGHDT and CDR2 YNNKEL (reference sequence). The CDR3 has 14 residues. CDR3 region: CASTLQGSDEKLFF. Here the CDR3 DNA reads TGTGCCAGCACCTTACAGGGCTCTGATGAAAAACTGTTTTTT.

The V and J genes are TRBV5-5 and TRBJ2-3; D gene uncertain. Deletions cut 4 bases from V and 2 bases from J, with 5 bases between. The CDR3 spans 12 residues. The germline V gene encodes CDR1 SGHKS and CDR2 YYEKEE (reference sequence). CDR3 DNA sequence: TGTGCCAGCAGCCCGGACACAGATACGCAGTATTTT. This sequence encodes CASSPDTDTQYF.

The chain recombines TRBV6-5 with TRBJ2-7; a possible D gene is TRBD1 (5 bases). Germline V lookup: CDR1 MNHEY, CDR2 SVGAGI. This CDR3 contains 14 residues. Trimming took off 7 bases at V and 3 bases at J, with 16 bases between the two ends. The CDR3 nucleotides read TGTGCCAGCACTCCGGGCGGACACCTCTACGAGCAGTACTTC. Translated: CASTPGGHLYEQYF.

The V and J genes are TRBV7-6 and TRBJ1-1; a weak D match, TRBD1 (5 bases). The CDR3 has 14 residues. V dropped 5 bases and J dropped 1 base, with 11 bases sitting between them. The germline V gene encodes CDR1 SGHVS and CDR2 FNYEAQ. The CDR3 DNA sequence: TGTGCCAGCAGCCAGGGACTGAGGAACACTGAAGCTTTCTTT. It yields the protein CASSQGLRNTEAFF.

The chain joins TRBV12-3 or TRBV12-4 to TRBJ2-1; tentatively, D is TRBD1 or TRBD2 (6 bases each). The CDR3 consists of 13 residues. Trimming removed 4 bases from V and 8 bases from J, with 12 bases in between. The CDR3 protein is CASSYRGVYEQFF. In DNA form, the CDR3 reads TGTGCCAGCAGTTATAGGGGGGTCTATGAGCAGTTCTTC.